Listed below are T cell receptor beta chains from one sample, sequenced in a study of T cells in localized non-small cell lung cancer. Assay used: immunoSEQ multiplex PCR; TCRdb lists only in-frame clones, some missing. The repertoire holds 900 to 1,400 clones, with about a fifth as singletons. Sequencing used normal lung tissue next to the tumor, obtained before any cancer treatment. These receptors originate from a female donor older than 55 with stage I squamous cell lung carcinoma. The CDR3 runs from the conserved cysteine through the conserved F or W. D genes are given only for firm matches. Size is omitted from some rows. Given values are once, few, many or a class for expanded clones.

CDR3 protein	CDR3 DNA	V gene	J gene	D gene	clone size
CSVEGSSSNTGELFF	TGCAGCGTTGAAGGGTCTTCGTCGAACACCGGGGAGCTGTTTTTT	TRBV29-1	TRBJ2-2	NA	NA
CASSSTGGPNYGYTF	TGCGCCAGCAGCTCGACAGGGGGGCCGAACTATGGCTACACCTTC	TRBV5-1	TRBJ1-2	TRBD1	NA
CASSPPTGREKLFF	TGTGCCAGCTCACCACCGACAGGGAGGGAAAAACTGTTTTTT	TRBV18	TRBJ1-4	TRBD1	NA
CASQGTNRAGELFF	TGTGCCAGCCAGGGGACGAACAGGGCCGGGGAGCTGTTTTTT	TRBV19	TRBJ2-2	NA	NA
CASEPTGGGYGYTF	TGTGCCAGCGAACCGACAGGGGGGGGATATGGCTACACCTTC	TRBV28	TRBJ1-2	TRBD1	NA
CASSATRILGDTQYF	TGTGCCAGCAGTGCTACTAGGATCCTCGGAGATACGCAGTATTTT	TRBV28	TRBJ2-3	NA	NA
CASSYYGDSNQPQHF	TGTGCCAGCAGTTACTACGGGGACAGCAATCAGCCCCAGCATTTT	TRBV6-8	TRBJ1-5	NA	NA
CSAKRGATSGEQYF	TGCAGCGCTAAAAGGGGGGCAACATCGGGCGAGCAGTACTTC	TRBV29-1	TRBJ2-7	NA	NA
CASSLTGVDNQPQHF	TGTGCCAGCAGCTTAACAGGGGTGGACAATCAGCCCCAGCATTTT	TRBV11-3	TRBJ1-5	TRBD1	few
CASSYDQDRLSPRGAFF	TGTGCCAGCAGTTACGATCAAGACAGGCTTTCTCCCCGGGGAGCTTTCTTT	TRBV6-8	TRBJ1-1	NA	NA
CASSPSPNYEQYF	TGTGCCAGCTCTCCTAGCCCCAACTACGAGCAGTACTTC	TRBV18	TRBJ2-7	NA	few
CASSLSASGTSTDTQYF	TGTGCCAGCAGTTTATCTGCTAGCGGGACTAGCACAGATACGCAGTATTTT	TRBV28	TRBJ2-3	TRBD2	NA
CASSSTGGDRGRKLFF	TGTGCCAGCAGCTCCACCGGTGGGGACAGGGGGAGAAAACTGTTTTTT	TRBV11-3	TRBJ1-4	TRBD1	NA
CASSPLSGDFDNEQFF	TGTGCCAGCAGCCCTCTCTCGGGGGACTTTGACAATGAGCAGTTCTTC	TRBV11-3	TRBJ2-1	NA	few
CASSYSTGELFF	TGTGCCAGCAGTTATTCGACCGGGGAGCTGTTTTTT	TRBV6-8	TRBJ2-2	NA	few
CSVAGTSGKASNEQFF	TGCAGCGTCGCTGGGACTAGCGGGAAAGCCTCCAATGAGCAGTTCTTC	TRBV29-1	TRBJ2-1	TRBD2	NA
CSVGEGGISYGYTF	TGCAGCGTAGGCGAAGGGGGCATATCTTATGGCTACACCTTC	TRBV29-1	TRBJ1-2	TRBD1	NA
CASSLTGTSHYNEQFF	TGTGCCAGCAGCCTTACCGGGACTAGCCATTACAATGAGCAGTTCTTC	TRBV11-3	TRBJ2-1	TRBD2	NA
CASSLEQGYEQYF	TGTGCCAGCAGTTTAGAGCAGGGGTACGAGCAGTACTTC	TRBV28	TRBJ2-7	NA	NA
CASSVASGRRTGELFF	TGTGCCAGCAGCGTAGCCTCGGGCCGGAGAACCGGGGAGCTGTTTTTT	TRBV9	TRBJ2-2	NA	medium-sized
CASSVGVYNQETQYF	TGTGCCAGCAGCGTAGGGGTGTATAACCAAGAGACCCAGTACTTC	TRBV9	TRBJ2-5	NA	few
CASSFISGTDTQYF	TGTGCCAGCAGTTTTATTAGCGGCACAGATACGCAGTATTTT	TRBV28	TRBJ2-3	NA	NA
CASSLSQTYEQYF	TGCGCCAGCAGCTTGTCACAGACCTACGAGCAGTACTTC	TRBV23-1	TRBJ2-7	NA	few
CAISVSGKLYEQFF	TGTGCCATCAGTGTCAGCGGGAAGCTCTATGAGCAGTTCTTC	TRBV6-8	TRBJ2-1	TRBD2	large
CASSPGKGAGGYGYTF	TGTGCCAGCAGCCCTGGAAAGGGGGCGGGTGGCTATGGCTACACCTTC	TRBV11-3	TRBJ1-2	TRBD1	few
CASSLGPSGVADTQYF	TGTGCCAGCAGCTTAGGGCCTAGCGGGGTGGCAGATACGCAGTATTTT	TRBV11-3	TRBJ2-3	TRBD2	NA
CASSPGQGFHEQYF	TGTGCCAGCAGTCCGGGACAGGGCTTCCACGAGCAGTACTTC	TRBV28	TRBJ2-7	TRBD1	NA
CASSEGVPGLAGGSKGEQYF	TGTGCCAGCAGTGAAGGGGTCCCGGGTCTAGCGGGAGGCTCGAAGGGCGAGCAGTACTTC	TRBV2	TRBJ2-7	TRBD2	few
CASSDGLGRNYGYTF	TGTGCCAGCAGCGATGGGCTGGGAAGGAACTATGGCTACACCTTC	TRBV25-1	TRBJ1-2	NA	NA
CASSPRDTSLETQYF	TGTGCCAGCAGCCCTCGGGACACCAGCCTAGAGACCCAGTACTTC	TRBV11-3	TRBJ2-5	NA	NA
CASARAGDNTGELFF	TGTGCCAGCGCCAGAGCGGGGGACAACACCGGGGAGCTGTTTTTT	TRBV7-5	TRBJ2-2	NA	few
CASSLRGAETQYF	TGTGCCAGCAGTTTGCGGGGGGCCGAGACCCAGTACTTC	TRBV28	TRBJ2-5	TRBD2	few
CASSPSPYISRSDTQYF	TGTGCCAGCAGCCCGAGCCCCTATATCTCGAGGTCAGATACGCAGTATTTT	TRBV11-3	TRBJ2-3	NA	few
CATRGRGFLDTQYF	TGTGCCACCAGGGGCAGGGGGTTCCTAGATACGCAGTATTTT	TRBV6-8	TRBJ2-3	TRBD1	NA
CASGPSPGTGGRSSYNEQFF	TGTGCTAGTGGCCCCTCCCCCGGGACAGGGGGCCGAAGCTCCTACAATGAGCAGTTCTTC	TRBV12-5	TRBJ2-1	TRBD1	NA
CASSPTAEGPNEKLFF	TGCGCCAGCAGCCCCACGGCGGAGGGCCCTAATGAAAAACTGTTTTTT	TRBV5-1	TRBJ1-4	NA	NA
CASSFVQGGTSDYEQYF	TGTGCCAGCAGCTTCGTGCAGGGTGGGACTAGTGACTACGAGCAGTACTTC	TRBV7-5	TRBJ2-7	NA	few
CASSARPPSFLHEQFF	TGTGCCAGCAGCGCTAGACCACCCAGCTTTTTGCATGAGCAGTTCTTC	TRBV11-3	TRBJ2-1	NA	few
CASSEIGDGRAFGEQFF	TGCGCCAGCAGTGAGATAGGGGACGGGAGGGCCTTTGGTGAGCAGTTCTTC	TRBV10-2	TRBJ2-1	TRBD2	NA
CASSLTGNPYEQYF	TGTGCCAGCAGCTTAACAGGAAACCCCTACGAGCAGTACTTC	TRBV28	TRBJ2-7	NA	NA
CASRPDRRNTGELFF	TGTGCCAGCAGACCCGACAGGCGAAACACCGGGGAGCTGTTTTTT	TRBV6-8	TRBJ2-2	NA	NA
CASSHGRGQDTGELFF	TGCGCCAGCAGCCATGGAAGGGGACAGGACACCGGGGAGCTGTTTTTT	TRBV4-1	TRBJ2-2	TRBD1	large
CASSPGTGGDGYTF	TGTGCCAGCTCCCCCGGGACAGGGGGCGATGGCTACACCTTC	TRBV18	TRBJ1-2	TRBD1	few
CATTPGAGRSYEQYF	TGCGCCACCACCCCCGGGGCGGGACGCTCCTACGAGCAGTACTTC	TRBV5-1	TRBJ2-7	NA	NA
CASSQASGRPNEQFF	TGCGCCAGCAGCCAAGCTAGCGGGAGGCCCAATGAGCAGTTCTTC	TRBV23-1	TRBJ2-1	TRBD2	NA
CASTLRGRGYTF	TGTGCCAGCACTCTAAGGGGAAGGGGCTACACCTTC	TRBV28	TRBJ1-2	NA	medium-sized
CASSYSSSSGETQYF	TGTGCCAGCAGTTACTCGAGTAGCTCGGGGGAGACCCAGTACTTC	TRBV6-8	TRBJ2-5	NA	few
CAIKWGYGYTF	TGTGCCATCAAGTGGGGGTATGGCTACACCTTC	TRBV6-7	TRBJ1-2	NA	NA
CASSLGDRSTDTQYF	TGTGCCAGCAGCTTAGGGGACAGGAGCACAGATACGCAGTATTTT	TRBV11-3	TRBJ2-3	TRBD1	few